The subject of this entry is one TCR beta chain. Its antigen remains unidentified. V dropped 0 bases and J dropped 11; count of bases not matched to a gene: 2. CDR1 is LNHNV, CDR2 YYDKDF, per germline (reference sequence). CDR3 length: 14 amino acids. The data derive from a study of cytomegalovirus exposure and HLA in healthy donors. The study's findings and limits: Reported results showed that the classifier diagnosed cytomegalovirus status with high specificity and sensitivity.

PCR involved 60 Vbeta and 13 Jbeta primers. This table comes from immunoSEQ multiplex PCR, and its TCRdb copy is limited to in-frame clones, with some not included. The sample gives about 200,000 clones, roughly 79% of which show up once; approximately 2% is in the top ten. The rearrangement joins TRBV15 to TRBJ2-2; 11 bases match TRBD2. Sequenced: PBMCs. The sequence derives from a male donor in good health and CMV-seronegative. The CDR3 nucleotides are TGTGCCACCAGCAGAGATGGACTAGCGGGTGAGCTGTTTTTT. This sequence encodes CATSRDGLAGELFF.